These 11 T cell receptor beta chains came from one sample sequenced in a study of technical replicates of blood from a few donors. Profiling relied on immunoSEQ multiplex PCR, and the TCRdb table lists in-frame clones only, not all of them. Of about 83,000 clones listed, approximately 90% are singletons. Sequences were obtained from T cells isolated from PBMCs. The receptor set was obtained from a human donor in good health.

The J gene is TRBJ2-7, the V gene TRBV4-1, with D tentatively TRBD2 (6 bases). The CDR3 consists of 14 residues. Germline CDR1 MGHRA, CDR2 YSYEKL. Trimming removed 0 bases from V and 4 bases from J, with 10 bases in between. The CDR3 nucleotides read TGCGCCAGCAGCCAAGAGGAGGGTACGTACGAGCAGTACTTC. Translation: CASSQEEGTYEQYF.

This chain joins TRBV29-1 and TRBJ1-6; weak D call: TRBD1 (6 bases). V lost 6 bases and J 6 bases, leaving 12 bases between the germline ends. Germline values: CDR1 SQVTM, CDR2 ANQGSEA. This CDR3 has 13 amino acids. The CDR3 spells CSVSWDTNSPLHF. The CDR3 coding sequence is TGCAGCGTCTCCTGGGACACTAATTCACCCCTCCACTTT.

V usage is TRBV7-3 and J usage is TRBJ2-1; D remains unclear. Trimming took 5 bases from V and 6 from J, leaving 17 bases between them. From germline, CDR1 is SGHTA and CDR2 FQGTGA. The CDR3 is 15 amino acids. CDR3 nucleotide sequence: TGTGCCAGCAGCCTCAATGGTCGCGGTGGCAATGAGCAGTTCTTC. Translation gives CASSLNGRGGNEQFF.

This chain links TRBV25-1 with TRBJ2-7, with 8 bases matching TRBD2. This CDR3 comprises 16 residues. In germline, CDR1 is MGHDK, CDR2 SYGVNS. J lost 1 base, V lost 6 bases, and 11 bases had no gene match. The CDR3 loop is CASSPLGGGPSYEQYF. The CDR3 DNA reads as TGTGCCAGCAGCCCGTTGGGCGGGGGGCCTTCCTACGAGCAGTACTTC.

The CDR3 loop is CATRARSGYGYTF. The CDR3 DNA is TGTGCCACCAGGGCCCGTTCGGGCTATGGCTACACCTTC. The chain combines TRBV28 with TRBJ1-2, with D possibly TRBD1 on 5 matching bases. In germline, CDR1 is MDHEN, CDR2 SYDVKM. Deletions cut 10 bases from V and 4 bases from J, with 16 bases between. CDR3 length: 13 amino acids.

The chain recombines TRBV7-2 with TRBJ2-5, with 8 bases fitting TRBD2. CDR1 and CDR2 from the germline V gene are SGHTA and FQGNSA. V lost 2 bases to trimming and J lost 2 bases; unmatched junction nucleotides: 4. The CDR3 sequence is 15 residues long. The CDR3 spells CASSLRAGGQETQYF. CDR3 DNA sequence: TGTGCCAGCAGCTTAAGGGCGGGGGGACAAGAGACCCAGTACTTC.

The chain uses TRBV7-9 and TRBJ1-2; the match to TRBD1 covers 7 bases. Unmatched junction bases numbered 4, after V lost 0 bases and J lost 3 bases. CDR1 SEHNR and CDR2 FQNEAQ come from the germline V gene (reference sequence). CDR3 size: 15 residues. The CDR3 loop is CASSLADRTYYGYTF. In nucleotides, the CDR3 is TGTGCCAGCAGCTTAGCGGACAGGACGTACTATGGCTACACCTTC.

The CDR3 DNA sequence: TGTGCCAGCAGCTTAGACAGGGTCCAGCCCCAGCATTTT. Translation: CASSLDRVQPQHF. The V call is TRBV7-2, the J call TRBJ1-5, with D maybe TRBD1 (6 bases). Trimming took 1 base from V and 7 from J, leaving 8 bases between them. The germline V gene encodes CDR1 SGHTA and CDR2 FQGNSA. The length of the CDR3 is 13 residues.

This clone was counted once. The gene calls are TRBV4-2 and TRBJ2-3; 10 nucleotides line up with TRBD2. The CDR3 is made up of 20 amino acids. Germline V gene data show CDR1 as LGHNA and CDR2 as YNFKEQ. V lost 0 bases, J lost 0 bases, and 12 bases stayed unmatched. The CDR3 sequence: CASSQESLAGVLLSTDTQYF. The CDR3 nucleotides read TGTGCCAGCAGCCAAGAGTCGCTAGCGGGAGTGCTATTAAGCACAGATACGCAGTATTTT.

V usage is TRBV18 and J usage is TRBJ1-1; D unclear. The CDR3 totals 19 residues. CDR1 is KGHSH and CDR2 is LQKENI in the germline V gene. The V gene lost 4 bases and the J gene lost 0 bases, with 24 bases spanning the gap. The CDR3 here is CASSLRRSPRVSLNTEAFF. CDR3 DNA sequence: TGTGCCAGCTCACTAAGGAGAAGTCCCCGGGTCTCCTTGAACACTGAAGCTTTCTTT.

The V call is TRBV7-9, the J call TRBJ2-7, with 7 bases fitting TRBD1. CDR1 is SEHNR and CDR2 is FQNEAQ in the germline V gene (reference sequence). This CDR3 has 13 amino acids. The ends lost 1 base at V and 9 bases at J; junction bases unmatched: 6. The CDR3 region has the DNA TGTGCCAGCAGCTTAGAGGGGGCTGACGGGCAGTACTTC. Translating gives CASSLEGADGQYF.